One and the same sample provided the 27 T cell receptor beta chains below, sequenced in a study of patients and donors after allogeneic stem cell transplantation (dated by TCRdb to about 2020). The method behind the library was RT-PCR. The data were produced on a NextSeq 550. TCRdb cleaned the public reads at Q25 with fastp, built clones with MiXCR and kept in-frame beta chains. Rows are combined by CDR3 protein, so each entry shows the most common genes and DNA. A total of about 150,000 distinct CDR3 sequences appear in this sample, 37% of them only once. The ten largest clones represent approximately 50% of the sample. The sample comprised blood, either unsorted or a sorted T cell fraction (not recorded which). The receptors were gathered from a human donor who was either an allogeneic HSCT recipient or a stem cell or donor lymphocyte infusion donor (not recorded which). It is not recorded whose cells these are; they may come from a transplant donor.

The genes are TRBV6-5 and TRBJ1-2, with D perhaps TRBD1 (6 bases). CDR1 MNHEY and CDR2 SVGAGI come from the germline V gene. The CDR3 totals 17 residues. V was trimmed by 6 bases and J by 0 bases, leaving 20 bases between them. CDR3: CASRGPRQANTNYGYTF. In nucleotides, the CDR3 is TGTGCCAGCAGGGGACCTCGACAGGCGAATACTAACTATGGCTACACCTTC.

CDR3 residues: CASSYGTGGWGNTIYF. DNA for the CDR3: TGTGCCAGCAGTTACGGGACGGGAGGTTGGGGAAACACCATATATTTT. The J gene is TRBJ1-3, the V gene TRBV6-6; D is perhaps TRBD1 (5 bases). Germline assignment: CDR1 MNHNY and CDR2 SVGAGI (reference sequence). This CDR3 spans 16 amino acids. V was pared by 2 bases and J by 4 bases, with 15 bases between.

The chain recombines TRBV12-3 or TRBV12-4 with TRBJ1-6; 8 bases map to TRBD1. There are 14 residues in the CDR3. V trimming: 1 base; J trimming: 10 bases; junction bases outside the gene matches: 3. The CDR3 nucleotides are TGTGCCAGCAGTTTAGGGACAGGGATCTCACCCCTCCACTTT. It translates to CASSLGTGISPLHF.

The J gene is TRBJ1-6, the V gene TRBV25-1; D remains unclear. The CDR3 consists of 16 residues. The germline gives CDR1 MGHDK, CDR2 SYGVNS. Trimming removed 1 base from V and 2 bases from J, with 9 bases in between. CDR3 sequence: CASSESWGTYNSPLHF. For the CDR3, the DNA is TGTGCCAGCAGTGAATCCTGGGGAACCTATAATTCACCCCTCCACTTT.

This chain uses TRBV7-3 with TRBJ1-3; D gene ambiguous. Trimming stripped 7 bases from V and 4 bases from J, with 8 bases between. This CDR3 is built from 12 residues. The germline gives CDR1 SGHTA, CDR2 FQGTGA. The CDR3 nucleotides are TGTGCCAGCACCCTAGAGGGAAACACCATATATTTT. It is translated as CASTLEGNTIYF.

The table lists this clonotype with a few counts. CDR3 sequence (DNA): TGTGCCAGCAGCTTAGGGGGAGGGGTTGGGAACACTGAAGCTTTCTTT. Its translation: CASSLGGGVGNTEAFF. The V gene is TRBV7-2, the J gene TRBJ1-1; perhaps TRBD1 as D (5 bases). Per the germline V gene, CDR1 is SGHTA and CDR2 is FQGNSA. Trimming shortened V by 1 base and J by 1 base, and 13 bases separated the two germline ends. The CDR3 is 16 amino acids.

This clonotype was seen a few times. Here the CDR3 reads CASSLESSVGELFF. The CDR3 nucleotides are TGCGCCAGCAGCTTGGAAAGTTCAGTCGGGGAGCTGTTTTTT. The chain recombines TRBV5-1 with TRBJ2-2; the D is unclear. The length of the CDR3 is 14 residues. Germline V gene lookup returns CDR1 SGHRS and CDR2 YFSETQ. V was shortened by 0 bases and J by 7 bases, with 10 bases between the two germline ends.

The chain uses TRBV29-1 and TRBJ2-3, with a tentative D call TRBD2 (5 bases). The CDR3 is 10 amino acids. V was cut by 2 bases and J by 14 bases, with 11 bases left in between. Germline CDR1 SQVTM, CDR2 ANQGSEA. The CDR3 DNA is TGCAGCGTTGAAAGCAGCGGTGTGTATTTT. Translation: CSVESSGVYF.

The V gene is TRBV4-3, the J gene TRBJ1-1; possibly TRBD1 for D (5 bases). CDR3 length: 14 amino acids. V gave up 1 base and J gave up 6 bases, with 12 bases separating them. The germline V gene encodes CDR1 LGHNA and CDR2 YSLEER. This chain's CDR3 is CASSQVPRVSEAFF. The CDR3 nucleotides are TGCGCCAGCAGCCAAGTCCCCAGGGTATCTGAAGCTTTCTTT.

The V gene is TRBV9, the J gene TRBJ1-6, with 8 positions matching TRBD1. V lost 3 bases, J lost 8 bases, and 4 bases stayed unmatched. Germline CDR1 reads SGDLS; CDR2 reads YYNGEE. The length of the CDR3 is 14 residues. CDR3: CASSAQGVDSPLHF. For the CDR3, the DNA is TGTGCCAGCAGCGCACAGGGGGTAGATTCACCCCTCCACTTT.

This clonotype appeared a single time. The chain is built from TRBV2 and TRBJ1-1; 7 bases fit TRBD1. CDR1 is SNHLY and CDR2 is FYNNEI in the germline V gene. Losses at the gene ends were 8 bases for V and 7 bases for J; bases not matched to a gene: 4. The CDR3 loop spans 11 amino acids. CDR3 in DNA: TGTGCCAGCGGGACAGCTATTGAAGCTTTCTTT. Encoded protein: CASGTAIEAFF.

The CDR3 loop is CASSPGQVREAFF. The CDR3 DNA is TGTGCCAGCAGCCCCGGACAGGTCCGGGAAGCTTTCTTT. This chain connects TRBV5-6 to TRBJ1-1, with TRBD1 identical over 7 bases. The germline CDR1 and CDR2 sequences are SGHDT and YYEEEE. The CDR3 spans 13 residues. J was trimmed by 8 bases and V by 4 bases; bases with no gene match: 8.

The genes are TRBV7-3 and TRBJ1-2; D perhaps matches TRBD1 (5 bases). The V and J ends lost 5 bases and 8 bases respectively, with 15 bases between them. This CDR3 comprises 13 residues. Germline CDR1 and CDR2: SGHTA and FQGTGA. CDR3 DNA sequence: TGTGCCAGCAGCCCCAGGGAAGGGAGGGGCTACACCTTC. This codes for CASSPREGRGYTF.

The CDR3 DNA follows: TGCAGTGCTAAACGACCCATCGTGGACACTGAAGCTTTCTTT. Translating gives CSAKRPIVDTEAFF. The chain links TRBV20-1 to TRBJ1-1, with D unclear. V was trimmed by 4 bases and J by 3 bases, leaving 15 bases between them. Germline V gene sequence: CDR1 DFQATT, CDR2 SNEGSKA (reference sequence). CDR3 size: 14 residues.

The rearrangement joins TRBV29-1 to TRBJ2-1; 7 bases agree with TRBD2. The germline V gene has CDR1 SQVTM and CDR2 ANQGSEA. The CDR3 length is 14 residues. V shed 7 bases, J shed 2 bases, and the junction held 8 bases outside the gene matches. CDR3 DNA sequence: TGCAGCGGCGGGAGTCCAGGCCCCTACAATGAGCAGTTCTTC. Amino acids: CSGGSPGPYNEQFF.

J is TRBJ1-2 and V is TRBV9; TRBD1 matches at 9 bases. CDR3 length: 16 amino acids. Unmatched junction bases numbered 10, after V lost 4 bases and J lost 3 bases. The germline CDR1 and CDR2 sequences are SGDLS and YYNGEE. This CDR3 is CASSPIPGQGYYGYTF. The CDR3 bases are TGTGCCAGCAGCCCAATACCGGGACAGGGATACTATGGCTACACCTTC.

This clonotype was counted between two and nine times. The chain links TRBV27 to TRBJ1-6; tentative D call: TRBD1 (6 bases). Germline values: CDR1 MNHEY, CDR2 SMNVEV (reference sequence). The V end lost 11 bases, the J end lost 10 bases, and 21 bases lay between the germline ends. The CDR3 spans 14 residues. CDR3 sequence: CAASRGGRGSPLHF. DNA for the CDR3: TGTGCCGCCTCAAGGGGGGGGCGAGGCTCACCCCTCCACTTT.

This clonotype has more than one count but fewer than ten. V gene TRBV4-3 combines with J gene TRBJ1-3; unclear D gene. The CDR3 length is 13 residues. Trimming removed 2 bases from V and 8 bases from J, with 10 bases in between. Germline-derived CDR1 and CDR2 are LGHNA and YSLEER. For the CDR3, the DNA is TGCGCCAGCAGCCAATCCCAGGATTACACCATATATTTT. This translates into CASSQSQDYTIYF.

The chain couples TRBV29-1 to TRBJ1-2; 7 bases match TRBD1. J lost 6 bases, V lost 8 bases, and 6 bases had no gene match. Germline V gene data show CDR1 as SQVTM and CDR2 as ANQGSEA. The CDR3 extends over 11 amino acids. CDR3 in amino acids: CSTRQGDGYTF. CDR3 DNA sequence: TGCAGCACCCGACAGGGTGATGGCTACACCTTC.

This clonotype was counted between two and nine times. The chain links TRBV12-3 or TRBV12-4 to TRBJ1-2; D not certain. The CDR3 is 15 residues long. The V gene lost 6 bases and the J gene lost 2 bases, with 16 bases spanning the gap. CDR3 sequence: CASRMRALGNYGYTF. CDR3 nucleotide sequence: TGTGCCAGCAGGATGAGAGCTCTCGGCAACTATGGCTACACCTTC.

The chain uses TRBV10-3 and TRBJ2-2, with D maybe TRBD2 (6 bases). V was cut by 6 bases and J by 6 bases, with 14 bases left in between. Germline-derived CDR1 and CDR2 are ENHRY and SYGVKD. The CDR3 covers 14 residues. CDR3 sequence (DNA): TGTGCCATCAGCCCCGGGACTTCGTCCGGGGAGCTGTTTTTT. It specifies CAISPGTSSGELFF.

V and J are TRBV2 and TRBJ2-5; 8 bases match TRBD1. The CDR3 contains 15 residues. Germline CDR1 reads SNHLY; CDR2 reads FYNNEI. Trimming removed 5 bases from V and 4 bases from J; junction bases left unmatched: 9. In DNA form, the CDR3 reads TGTGCCAGCAGTACACACTCAGGGGGCCCAGAGACCCAGTACTTC. Translated, it gives CASSTHSGGPETQYF.

This clonotype has just a few counts. This sequence joins TRBV10-3 and TRBJ1-1; D is ambiguous. The germline gives CDR1 ENHRY, CDR2 SYGVKD. The CDR3 length is 12 residues. CDR3 in DNA: TGTGGAATCGGACGGTCGAACACTGAAGCTTTCTTT. It codes for CGIGRSNTEAFF.

This clonotype was seen a few times. This chain connects TRBV6-6 to TRBJ1-3; D is uncertain. V was shortened by 6 bases and J by 0 bases, with 15 bases between the two germline ends. The CDR3 runs to 16 residues. The V gene's germline CDR1 is MNHNY and CDR2 SVGAGI (reference sequence). CDR3 sequence reads: CASSDLVGDSGNTIYF. The DNA for the CDR3 is TGTGCCAGCAGCGACCTAGTGGGTGACTCTGGAAACACCATATATTTT.

The V and J genes are TRBV20-1 and TRBJ2-2; weak D call: TRBD2 (5 bases). CDR3 length: 15 amino acids. Between the trimmed V and J ends, which lost 6 bases and 1 base, there was a span of 15 bases. Germline CDR1 and CDR2: DFQATT and SNEGSKA (reference sequence). In nucleotides, the CDR3 is TGCAGTGCAACCGGGGATTGGGGGAACACCGGGGAGCTGTTTTTT. Protein sequence: CSATGDWGNTGELFF.

This clonotype was recorded a few times. The CDR3 DNA reads TGTGCCAGCAGCCACCCAAGGGCCGGGACGGTGAACACTGAAGCTTTCTTT. Protein product: CASSHPRAGTVNTEAFF. This chain connects TRBV9 to TRBJ1-1, with D tentatively TRBD1 (5 bases). The CDR3 length is 17 residues. Looked up from germline, CDR1 is SGDLS and CDR2 is YYNGEE. V lost 4 bases to trimming and J lost 0 bases, with 19 bases between them. The full variable domain, rest sourced from reference TRBV9 and TRBJ1-1, is DSGVTQTPKHLITATGQRVTLRCSPRSGDLSVYWYQQSLDQGLQFLIQYYNGEERAKGNILERFSAQQFPDLHSELNLSSLELGDSALYFCASSHPRAGTVNTEAFFGQGTRLTVV.

This chain uses TRBV6-1 with TRBJ2-5; 7 bases match TRBD1. Germline V gene sequence: CDR1 MNHNS, CDR2 SASEGT. The CDR3 length is 16 residues. Trimming took 0 bases from V and 6 from J; bases not matched to a gene: 10. CDR3 loop: CASSEAKGASLKTQYF. DNA of the CDR3: TGTGCCAGCAGTGAAGCAAAGGGGGCTAGCCTTAAGACCCAGTACTTC.